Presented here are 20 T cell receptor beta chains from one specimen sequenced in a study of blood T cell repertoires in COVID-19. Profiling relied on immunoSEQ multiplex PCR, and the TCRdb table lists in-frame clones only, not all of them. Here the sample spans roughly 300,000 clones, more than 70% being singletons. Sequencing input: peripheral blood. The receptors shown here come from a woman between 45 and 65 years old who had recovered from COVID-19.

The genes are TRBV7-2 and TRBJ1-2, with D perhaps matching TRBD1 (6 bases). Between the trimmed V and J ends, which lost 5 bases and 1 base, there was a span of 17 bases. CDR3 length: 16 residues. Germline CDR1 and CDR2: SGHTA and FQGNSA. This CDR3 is CASSLQGRVGNYGYTF. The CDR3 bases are TGTGCCAGCAGCCTCCAGGGGAGAGTCGGTAACTATGGCTACACCTTC.

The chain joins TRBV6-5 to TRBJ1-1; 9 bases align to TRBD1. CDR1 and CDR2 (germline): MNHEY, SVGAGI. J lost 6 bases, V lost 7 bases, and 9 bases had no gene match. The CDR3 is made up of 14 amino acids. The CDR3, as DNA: TGTGCCAGCACCCAGGACAGGGGTGCGGCTGAAGCTTTCTTT. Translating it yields CASTQDRGAAEAFF.

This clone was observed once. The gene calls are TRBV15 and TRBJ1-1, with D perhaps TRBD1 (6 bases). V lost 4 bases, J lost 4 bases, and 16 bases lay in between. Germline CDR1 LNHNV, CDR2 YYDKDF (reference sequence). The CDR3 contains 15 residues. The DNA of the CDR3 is TGTGCCACCAGCAAAGCAGGGGAATGGGTCACTGAAGCTTTCTTT. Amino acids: CATSKAGEWVTEAFF.

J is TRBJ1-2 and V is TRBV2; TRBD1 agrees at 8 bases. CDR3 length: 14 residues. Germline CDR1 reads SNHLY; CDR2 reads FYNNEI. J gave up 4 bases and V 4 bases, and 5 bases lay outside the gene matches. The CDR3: CASSGTGSGYGYTF. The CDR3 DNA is TGTGCCAGCAGTGGGACAGGGTCGGGCTATGGCTACACCTTC.

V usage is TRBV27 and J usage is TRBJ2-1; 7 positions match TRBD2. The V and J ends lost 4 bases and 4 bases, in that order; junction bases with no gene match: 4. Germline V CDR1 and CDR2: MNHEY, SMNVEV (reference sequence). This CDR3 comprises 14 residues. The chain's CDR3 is CASSYSSGYNEQFF. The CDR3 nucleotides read TGTGCCAGCAGTTACTCTAGCGGTTACAATGAGCAGTTCTTC.

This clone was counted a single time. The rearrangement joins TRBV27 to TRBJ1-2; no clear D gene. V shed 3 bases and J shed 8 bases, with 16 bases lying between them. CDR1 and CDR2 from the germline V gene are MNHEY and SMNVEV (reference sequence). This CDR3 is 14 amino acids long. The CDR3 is CASSFSGSGNGYTF. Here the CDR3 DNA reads TGTGCCAGCAGTTTTAGTGGATCGGGGAACGGCTACACCTTC.

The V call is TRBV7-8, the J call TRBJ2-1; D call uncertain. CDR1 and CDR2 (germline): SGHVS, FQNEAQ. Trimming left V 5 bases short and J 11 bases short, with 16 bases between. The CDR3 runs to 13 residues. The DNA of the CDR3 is TGTGCCAGCAGCCCAGCCCGCTACCCTCAGCAGTTCTTC. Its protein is CASSPARYPQQFF. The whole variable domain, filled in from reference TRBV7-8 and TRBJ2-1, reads GAGVSQSPRYKVAKRGQDVALRCDPISGHVSLFWYQQALGQGPEFLTYFQNEAQLDKSGLPSDRFFAERPEGSVSTLKIQRTQQEDSAVYLCASSPARYPQQFFGPGTRLTVL.

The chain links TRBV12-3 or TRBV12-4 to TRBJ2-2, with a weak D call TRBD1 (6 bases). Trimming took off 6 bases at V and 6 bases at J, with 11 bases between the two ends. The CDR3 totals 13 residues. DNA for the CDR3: TGTGCCAGCAGAAGAACAGGGTCCGGGGAGCTGTTTTTT. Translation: CASRRTGSGELFF.

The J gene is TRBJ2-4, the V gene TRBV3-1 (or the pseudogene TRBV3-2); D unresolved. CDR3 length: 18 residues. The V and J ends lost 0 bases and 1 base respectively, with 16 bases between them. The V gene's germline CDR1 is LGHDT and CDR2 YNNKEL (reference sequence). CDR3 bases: TGTGCCAGCAGCCAAGATAGTTACCAACTTTTGGCCAAAAACATTCAGTACTTC. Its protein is CASSQDSYQLLAKNIQYF.

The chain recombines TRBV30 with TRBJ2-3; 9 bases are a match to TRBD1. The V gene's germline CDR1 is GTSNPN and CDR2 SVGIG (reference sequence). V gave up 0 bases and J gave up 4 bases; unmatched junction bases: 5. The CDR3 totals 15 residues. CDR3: CAWSVSGQGSDTQYF. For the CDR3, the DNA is TGTGCCTGGAGTGTATCCGGACAGGGGTCAGATACGCAGTATTTT.

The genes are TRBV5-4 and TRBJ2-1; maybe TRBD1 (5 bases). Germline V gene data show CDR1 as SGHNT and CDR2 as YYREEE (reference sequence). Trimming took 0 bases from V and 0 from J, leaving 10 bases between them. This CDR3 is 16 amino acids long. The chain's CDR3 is CASSLGGADSYNEQFF. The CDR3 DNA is TGTGCCAGCAGCTTGGGGGGCGCGGACTCCTACAATGAGCAGTTCTTC.

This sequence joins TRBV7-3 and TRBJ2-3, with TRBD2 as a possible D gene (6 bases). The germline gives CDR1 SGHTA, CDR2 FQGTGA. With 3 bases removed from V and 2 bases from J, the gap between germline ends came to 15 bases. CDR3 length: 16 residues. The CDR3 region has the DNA TGTGCCAGCAGCTTCGGGGGAGCGGGCATCACAGATACGCAGTATTTT. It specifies CASSFGGAGITDTQYF.

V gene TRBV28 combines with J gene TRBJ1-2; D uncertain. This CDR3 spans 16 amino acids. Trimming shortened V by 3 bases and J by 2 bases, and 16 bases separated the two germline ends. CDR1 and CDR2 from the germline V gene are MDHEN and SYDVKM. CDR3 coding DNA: TGTGCCAGCAGTTTTGAGGCGTACGGAGGGAACTATGGCTACACCTTC. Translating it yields CASSFEAYGGNYGYTF.

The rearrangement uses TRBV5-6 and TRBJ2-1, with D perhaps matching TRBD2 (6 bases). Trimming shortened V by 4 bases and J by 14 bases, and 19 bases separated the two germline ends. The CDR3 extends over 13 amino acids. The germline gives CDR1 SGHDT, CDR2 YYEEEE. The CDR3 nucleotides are TGTGCCAGCAGCCATAGGGACTCCCGAAGGGAGTTCTTC. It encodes CASSHRDSRREFF. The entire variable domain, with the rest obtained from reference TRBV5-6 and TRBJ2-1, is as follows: DAGVTQSPTHLIKTRGQQVTLRCSPKSGHDTVSWYQQALGQGPQFIFQYYEEEERQRGNFPDRFSGHQFPNYSSELNVNALLLGDSALYLCASSHRDSRREFFGPGTRLTVL.

The CDR3 coding sequence is TGTGCCAGCAGCTTAGTGGAGCGGGAGATTGGCGAGCAGTACTTC. It translates to CASSLVEREIGEQYF. This chain links TRBV7-4 with TRBJ2-7; 8 bases fit TRBD2. The V gene end was trimmed by 1 base and the J gene end by 6 bases; junction bases not matched to a gene: 8. From germline, CDR1 is SGHVT and CDR2 SQSDAQ. The CDR3 runs 15 residues.

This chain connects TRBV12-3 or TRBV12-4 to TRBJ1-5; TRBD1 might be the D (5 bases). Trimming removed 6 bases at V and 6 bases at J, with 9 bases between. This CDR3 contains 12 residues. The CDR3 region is CASSGGGQPQHF. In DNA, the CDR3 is TGTGCCAGCAGCGGGGGGGGTCAGCCCCAGCATTTT.

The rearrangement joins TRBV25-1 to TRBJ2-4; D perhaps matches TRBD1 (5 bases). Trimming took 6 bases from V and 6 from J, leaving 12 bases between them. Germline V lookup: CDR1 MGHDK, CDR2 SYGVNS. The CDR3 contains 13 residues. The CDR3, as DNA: TGTGCCAGCAGGGGTAGGGGTGGAAACATTCAGTACTTC. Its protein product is CASRGRGGNIQYF.

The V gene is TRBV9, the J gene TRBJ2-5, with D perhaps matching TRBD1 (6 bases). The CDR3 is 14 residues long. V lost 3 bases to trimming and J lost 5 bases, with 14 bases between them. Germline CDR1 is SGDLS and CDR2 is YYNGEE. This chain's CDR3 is CASSAGQRGETQYF. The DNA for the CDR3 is TGTGCCAGCAGCGCTGGACAGCGAGGGGAGACCCAGTACTTC.

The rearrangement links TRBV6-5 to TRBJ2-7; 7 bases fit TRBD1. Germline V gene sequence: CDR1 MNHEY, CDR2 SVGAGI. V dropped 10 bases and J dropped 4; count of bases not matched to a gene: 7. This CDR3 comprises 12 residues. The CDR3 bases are TGTGCCACTAAGGGACAGAATTACGAGCAGTACTTC. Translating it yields CATKGQNYEQYF.

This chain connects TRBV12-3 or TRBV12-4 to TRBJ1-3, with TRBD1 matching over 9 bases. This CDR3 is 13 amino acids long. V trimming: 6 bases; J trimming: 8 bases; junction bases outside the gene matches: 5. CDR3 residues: CASSQDRGYTIYF. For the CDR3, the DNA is TGTGCCAGCAGCCAGGACAGGGGATACACCATATATTTT.